These T cell receptor beta chains were read from a single sample in a study of T cell responses to AZD1222 COVID-19 vaccine. Using immunoSEQ multiplex PCR, the repertoire was profiled, and TCRdb retains in-frame clones only, with some absent. The data show 54,000 or so clones, over 80% seen once. The specimen was peripheral blood, collected on day 0 of AZD1222 vaccination. All receptors come from an adult in good health. The CDR3 runs from the conserved cysteine through the conserved F or W. A D gene is named only where the DNA matches it firmly. Rows may omit the clone size; those that give it use once, few, many or a size class.

V	size	J	D	CDR3	DNA
TRBV30	NA	TRBJ1-1	NA	CAWSAGLRYEAFF	TGTGCCTGGAGTGCGGGTCTGAGGTATGAAGCTTTCTTT
TRBV7-2	NA	TRBJ2-7	NA	CASSLPGWEQYF	TGTGCCAGCAGCTTACCCGGTTGGGAGCAGTACTTC
TRBV4-2	NA	TRBJ1-5	NA	CASSRAGDEGNQPQHF	TGTGCCAGCAGCCGAGCGGGGGACGAAGGCAATCAGCCCCAGCATTTT
TRBV5-1	NA	TRBJ1-2	NA	CASGGAELNYGYTF	TGCGCCAGCGGTGGGGCAGAGCTTAACTATGGCTACACCTTC
TRBV15	NA	TRBJ2-7	TRBD1	CATSSGTDSYEQYF	TGTGCCACCAGCAGCGGGACAGACTCCTACGAGCAGTACTTC
TRBV6-5	NA	TRBJ1-1	NA	CASSITGTTTEAFF	TGTGCCAGCAGTATAACCGGGACGACCACTGAAGCTTTCTTT
TRBV7-2	NA	TRBJ1-2	NA	CASSPAGANYGYTF	TGTGCCAGCAGCCCCGCAGGGGCTAACTATGGCTACACCTTC
TRBV9	NA	TRBJ2-2	NA	CASSATTGELFF	TGTGCCAGCAGCGCCACCACCGGGGAGCTGTTTTTT
TRBV28	few	TRBJ2-3	TRBD1	CASRDNRGRVDTQYF	TGTGCCAGCAGGGATAACAGGGGGCGGGTAGATACGCAGTATTTT
TRBV18	NA	TRBJ2-1	NA	CASSPQGIYNEQFF	TGTGCCAGCTCACCCCAGGGGATCTACAATGAGCAGTTCTTC
TRBV24-1	NA	TRBJ2-5	NA	CATSNEVSPETQYF	TGTGCCACCAGTAACGAAGTCTCCCCAGAGACCCAGTACTTC
TRBV2	NA	TRBJ2-7	NA	CASSEAYSYEQYF	TGTGCCAGCAGTGAAGCTTACTCCTACGAGCAGTACTTC
TRBV30	NA	TRBJ1-2	NA	CAWSVASTSF	TGTGCCTGGAGTGTAGCGTCAACTTCCTTC
TRBV6-2/TRBV6-3	few	TRBJ2-5	TRBD1	CASSYSPTRGPQETQYF	TGTGCCAGCAGTTACTCACCCACCAGGGGGCCACAAGAGACCCAGTACTTC
TRBV7-2	NA	TRBJ2-1	NA	CASSPTVGVYYNEQFF	TGTGCCAGCAGCCCCACAGTTGGAGTTTACTACAATGAGCAGTTCTTC
TRBV6-2/TRBV6-3	NA	TRBJ2-5	TRBD1	CASTPDRGLIRETQYF	TGTGCCAGCACCCCGGACAGGGGGCTAATTAGGGAGACCCAGTACTTC
TRBV18	NA	TRBJ1-5	NA	CASSRSGEDQPQHF	TGTGCCAGCTCTAGGTCGGGCGAAGATCAGCCCCAGCATTTT
TRBV12-3/TRBV12-4	NA	TRBJ2-5	TRBD1	CASSRQGWETQYF	TGTGCCAGCAGTCGACAGGGGTGGGAGACCCAGTACTTC
TRBV19	NA	TRBJ2-5	TRBD1	CASTPGQGAVETQYF	TGTGCCAGTACCCCGGGACAGGGGGCGGTTGAGACCCAGTACTTC
TRBV11-3	NA	TRBJ2-7	TRBD1	CASSPWGTGGGNSYEQYF	TGTGCCAGCAGCCCCTGGGGGACAGGGGGTGGTAACTCCTACGAGCAGTACTTC
TRBV12-5	NA	TRBJ1-1	NA	CASGLVAGPRGTEAFF	TGTGCTAGTGGTTTGGTAGCGGGTCCTCGGGGCACTGAAGCTTTCTTT
TRBV7-7	NA	TRBJ2-7	TRBD2	CASSPDFVAGAYEQYF	TGTGCCAGCAGCCCCGATTTCGTAGCGGGAGCCTACGAGCAGTACTTC